What follows are 19 T cell receptor beta chains derived from one specimen sequenced in a study of blood T cells in healthy people across ages. A J-beta primer mix and a sample-barcoded 5' primer were used in a second PCR of about 6 to 12 cycles. In TCRdb, the 5' RACE reads were re-called with MiXCR into one record per CDR3 protein. The data hold approximately 900,000 distinct CDR3 sequences, with roughly 43% observed a single time. The material sequenced was blood. These receptor sequences come from a man younger than 40 in good health.

This rearrangement joins TRBV30 to TRBJ1-5, with 12 nucleotides matching TRBD1. CDR1 GTSNPN and CDR2 SVGIG come from the germline V gene (reference sequence). V was clipped by 2 bases and J by 4 bases; unmatched bases: 21. CDR3 length equals 21 residues. The CDR3 DNA sequence: TGTGCCTGGAGTTCCCCCACCCAGGGACAGGGGGCGCAATTGTGGAATCAGCCCCAGCATTTT. It specifies CAWSSPTQGQGAQLWNQPQHF.

This chain uses TRBV29-1 with TRBJ1-2, with D possibly being TRBD1 (5 bases). CDR3 length: 14 amino acids. V lost 4 bases and J 6 bases, leaving 18 bases between the germline ends. Per germline, CDR1 SQVTM and CDR2 ANQGSEA. The CDR3 protein is CSVGGRTRPDGYTF. The DNA of the CDR3 is TGCAGCGTTGGGGGACGGACCCGTCCCGATGGCTACACCTTC.

This clonotype occurred a few times. A much larger clone is a single base away; this may be a read error. This chain connects TRBV20-1 to TRBJ1-1; no clear D gene. The V and J ends lost 3 bases and 5 bases respectively, with 13 bases between them. This CDR3 is 13 amino acids long. CDR1 is DFQATT, CDR2 SNEGSKA, per germline (reference sequence). In nucleotides, the CDR3 is TGCAGTGCTAGTGATGGGAAGGGAACTGAAGCTTTCTTT. Translated: CSASDGKGTEAFF.

About this clonotype itself: A much larger clone differs from this one at a single base, so this may be a read error. This chain uses TRBV28 with TRBJ1-2; a weak D match, TRBD1 (5 bases). Per germline, CDR1 MDHEN and CDR2 SYDVKM. V was clipped by 11 bases and J by 1 base, with 14 bases between them. The CDR3 extends over 13 amino acids. CDR3 nucleotide sequence: TGTGCCGGCAACGTAGGGGTTAACTATGGCTACACCTTC. This encodes CAGNVGVNYGYTF.

The CDR3 DNA is TGTGCCAGCAGTGGGACAGGGTTTGGGTACAATGAGCAGTTCTTC. This gives the protein CASSGTGFGYNEQFF. The V call is TRBV6-1, the J call TRBJ2-1; 8 bases are a match to TRBD1. Germline V CDR1 and CDR2: MNHNS, SASEGT. The J segment lost 4 bases and the V segment lost 4 bases, leaving 6 bases of the junction unmatched. This CDR3 has 15 residues.

This clonotype was seen more than once but under ten times. The chain has TRBV29-1 and TRBJ1-2; no clear D gene. The V gene lost 0 bases and the J gene lost 2 bases, with 10 bases spanning the gap. Germline lookup yields CDR1 SQVTM and CDR2 ANQGSEA. The CDR3 spans 14 residues. CDR3: CSVEDVADNYGYTF. CDR3 in DNA: TGCAGCGTTGAAGATGTGGCAGACAACTATGGCTACACCTTC.

This clonotype has just one count. The rearrangement links TRBV6-6 to TRBJ2-3; weak D call: TRBD2 (6 bases). Germline CDR1 MNHNY, CDR2 SVGAGI (reference sequence). The CDR3 runs 14 residues. The V and J ends lost 0 bases and 9 bases respectively, with 13 bases between them. As DNA, the CDR3 is TGTGCCAGCAGTTACTCACGGGACTCCTTAACGCAGTATTTT. Translation: CASSYSRDSLTQYF.

The chain employs TRBV2 and TRBJ2-3; 14 bases line up with TRBD2. Trimming removed 2 bases from V and 3 bases from J; junction bases left unmatched: 16. There are 21 residues in the CDR3. CDR1 is SNHLY, CDR2 FYNNEI, per germline. CDR3 in DNA: TGTGCCAGCAGTGAAAGACTAGCGGGGGGGCTGGCTACTGGTAGGACAGATACGCAGTATTTT. This gives the protein CASSERLAGGLATGRTDTQYF.

As to this clonotype: One end of the junction varies from germline; a read error may be responsible. This rearrangement joins TRBV7-2 to TRBJ2-4; D may be TRBD1 (6 bases). The CDR3 is 15 residues long. Germline loops: CDR1 SGHTA, CDR2 FQGNSA. The CDR3 here is CASNLSALTGNIQYF. CDR3 bases: TGTGCCAGCAACTTATCCGCCTTGACAGGAAACATTCAGTACTTC.

The gene calls are TRBV27 and TRBJ1-1; TRBD1 agrees at 7 bases. This CDR3 contains 14 residues. The V segment lost 8 bases and the J segment 0 bases; nucleotides outside the gene matches: 6. CDR1 and CDR2 (germline): MNHEY, SMNVEV (reference sequence). In nucleotides, the CDR3 is TGTGCCAGCGGTTGGGACAGACTGAACACTGAAGCTTTCTTT. It codes for CASGWDRLNTEAFF.

This sequence joins TRBV19 and TRBJ2-1; D unresolved. Per the germline V gene, CDR1 is LNHDA and CDR2 is SQIVND (reference sequence). V was cut by 1 base and J by 5 bases, with 6 bases left in between. The CDR3 covers 13 residues. CDR3 bases: TGTGCCAGTAGTATAGGTCGCGACAATGAGCAGTTCTTC. Translated, it gives CASSIGRDNEQFF.

Comment on this clonotype: It may be a read error: a sequence one base away is much more abundant. The CDR3 DNA follows: TGCGCCAGCAGCGGTACCCCAGCGGGGGACACAGATACGCAGTATTTT. This translates into CASSGTPAGDTDTQYF. The genes are TRBV5-1 and TRBJ2-3; the match to TRBD2 covers 8 bases. V was pared by 4 bases and J by 2 bases, with 9 bases of the junction left unmatched. The germline V gene has CDR1 SGHRS and CDR2 YFSETQ. The CDR3 extends over 16 amino acids. Drawing the rest from reference TRBV5-1 and TRBJ2-3, the complete variable domain is KAGVTQTPRYLIKTRGQQVTLSCSPISGHRSVSWYQQTPGQGLQFLFEYFSETQRNKGNFPGRFSGRQFSNSRSEMNVSTLELGDSALYLCASSGTPAGDTDTQYFGPGTRLTVL.

This clonotype came up a few times. The rearrangement uses TRBV5-1 and TRBJ1-6; no clear D gene. The length of the CDR3 is 16 residues. Trimming removed 0 bases from V and 5 bases from J, with 12 bases in between. Per the germline V gene, CDR1 is SGHRS and CDR2 is YFSETQ. The CDR3 sequence: CASSLARTRNNSPLHF. The CDR3 nucleotides read TGCGCCAGCAGCTTGGCAAGGACGAGAAATAATTCACCCCTCCACTTT.

In regard to this clonotype: One end of the junction does not line up with germline, which may come from a read error. This sequence joins TRBV11-3 and TRBJ2-3; weak D call: TRBD1 (5 bases). Germline CDR1 and CDR2: SGHNT and YENEEA. The CDR3 spans 15 residues. The CDR3 protein is CASSPSTTDTETQYF. The CDR3 DNA is TGTGCCAGCAGCCCCTCCACGACAGACACAGAGACGCAGTATTTT.

This clonotype was recorded a few times. The chain employs TRBV12-3 or TRBV12-4 and TRBJ2-3, with D perhaps TRBD2 (5 bases). The CDR3 loop spans 12 amino acids. The V end lost 6 bases, the J end lost 8 bases, and 12 bases lay between the germline ends. CDR3 sequence: CASRQRVGTQYF. In DNA, the CDR3 is TGTGCCAGCAGGCAGAGGGTCGGTACGCAGTATTTT.

This clonotype was observed at least ten times. A much larger clonotype is one base distant, so this may be a read error. This chain uses TRBV10-3 with TRBJ2-7; D may be TRBD2 (6 bases). The CDR3 is made up of 15 amino acids. Germline V gives CDR1 ENHRY, CDR2 SYGVKD. CDR3 nucleotide sequence: TGTGCCATCAGTGGGCGACGCGGGGATAGCTACCAGCAGTACTTC. Translation: CAISGRRGDSYQQYF.

The V gene is TRBV20-1, the J gene TRBJ2-7; D perhaps matches TRBD1 (6 bases). Germline CDR1 and CDR2: DFQATT and SNEGSKA (reference sequence). Trimming removed 5 bases from V and 3 bases from J, with 17 bases in between. The length of the CDR3 is 14 residues. The CDR3 DNA is TGCAGTGCTCTCTCCCCAGGGGTTAACTACGAGCAGTACTTC. This translates into CSALSPGVNYEQYF.

This clonotype was seen a handful of times. This sequence joins TRBV28 and TRBJ1-1, with unresolved D. The V gene's germline CDR1 is MDHEN and CDR2 SYDVKM. This CDR3 is built from 12 residues. V lost 7 bases, J lost 7 bases, and 13 bases lay in between. Here the CDR3 DNA reads TGTGCCAGCACCCTAACGAGAGGTGAAGCTTTCTTT. This sequence encodes CASTLTRGEAFF.

This clonotype was seen a few times. Sequence at one end of the junction differs from germline and may be a read error. The chain joins TRBV7-7 to TRBJ1-5; no definite D call. CDR1 is SSHAT and CDR2 is FNYEAQ in the germline V gene (reference sequence). The CDR3 is 14 amino acids. The CDR3 here is CASSSHRKEEPQHF. DNA for the CDR3: TGTGCTAGCAGCTCTCATAGAAAGGAAGAGCCCCAGCATTTT.